These T cell receptor beta chains were read from a single sample in a study of blood T cell repertoires in COVID-19. The method was immunoSEQ multiplex PCR; TCRdb's version includes in-frame clones alone and lacks a portion of them. The sample has around 240,000 clones, more than 65% seen once. The sample comprised peripheral blood. The source of these receptors is a woman aged 40-49 years who had recovered from COVID-19. Both conserved end residues are part of each CDR3. D genes are given only for firm matches. For some rows the clone size is stated as once, few or many, or as a class when expanded; others skip it.

v_gene: TRBV6-5; abundance: -; d_gene: -; j_gene: TRBJ1-1; CDR3nt: TGTGCCAGCTCCCCGGGGAGGTTTAGTTTGGAAGCTTTCTTT; CDR3aa: CASSPGRFSLEAFF
v_gene: TRBV21-1; abundance: -; d_gene: -; j_gene: TRBJ2-1; CDR3nt: TGTGCCAGCAGGGGGGGGTGCGAGCAGTTCTTC; CDR3aa: CASRGGCEQFF
v_gene: TRBV12-3/TRBV12-4; abundance: -; d_gene: -; j_gene: TRBJ2-1; CDR3nt: TGTGCCAGCAGTAGGACTCCGACCTATGAGCAGTTCTTC; CDR3aa: CASSRTPTYEQFF
v_gene: TRBV4-1; abundance: -; d_gene: -; j_gene: TRBJ1-1; CDR3nt: TGCGCCAGCAGGGCCTCGGGGACTGAAGCTTTCTTT; CDR3aa: CASRASGTEAFF
v_gene: TRBV11-3; abundance: -; d_gene: TRBD1; j_gene: TRBJ2-7; CDR3nt: TGTGCCAGCAGCCGGACAGGAAGCTCCTACGAGCAGTACTTC; CDR3aa: CASSRTGSSYEQYF
v_gene: TRBV10-3; abundance: -; d_gene: TRBD1; j_gene: TRBJ1-2; CDR3nt: TGTGCCACCTCCCCTCGGGACAGATCAGGGGGCTACACCTTC; CDR3aa: CATSPRDRSGGYTF
v_gene: TRBV7-5; abundance: -; d_gene: -; j_gene: TRBJ1-1; CDR3nt: TGTGCCAGAAGCCCATTAACTACGGGATCCACTGAAGCTTTCTTT; CDR3aa: CARSPLTTGSTEAFF
v_gene: TRBV4-1; abundance: -; d_gene: TRBD2; j_gene: TRBJ2-7; CDR3nt: TGCGCCAGCAGCCAAGAAGCTAGCGGACCCTACTACGAGCAGTACTTC; CDR3aa: CASSQEASGPYYEQYF
v_gene: TRBV7-8; abundance: few; d_gene: -; j_gene: TRBJ1-5; CDR3nt: TGTGCCAGCAGCTTAACTAGGGAGGGAGGACGGCCCCAGCATTTT; CDR3aa: CASSLTREGGRPQHF
v_gene: TRBV19; abundance: -; d_gene: TRBD1; j_gene: TRBJ1-6; CDR3nt: TGTGCCAGTAAACCCACAGGGGGCATTGATTCACCCCTCCACTTT; CDR3aa: CASKPTGGIDSPLHF
v_gene: TRBV7-6; abundance: -; d_gene: TRBD1; j_gene: TRBJ2-6; CDR3nt: TGTGCCAGCAGCTCAGCGGGGGACAGGGGCTTAACTGGGGCCAACGTCCTGACTTTC; CDR3aa: CASSSAGDRGLTGANVLTF
v_gene: TRBV25-1; abundance: -; d_gene: TRBD1; j_gene: TRBJ1-1; CDR3nt: TGTGCCAGCATCGGGACAGGGGCTACTGAAGCTTTCTTT; CDR3aa: CASIGTGATEAFF
v_gene: TRBV28; abundance: -; d_gene: TRBD2; j_gene: TRBJ2-5; CDR3nt: TGTGCCAGCAGTGGAGCGGGACTAGAGGAAGAGACCCAGTACTTC; CDR3aa: CASSGAGLEEETQYF
v_gene: TRBV4-2; abundance: -; d_gene: TRBD2; j_gene: TRBJ2-7; CDR3nt: TGTGCCAGCAGCCAAGACTTGACTAGCGTTTTCTACGAGCAGTACTTC; CDR3aa: CASSQDLTSVFYEQYF
v_gene: TRBV5-1; abundance: -; d_gene: -; j_gene: TRBJ2-1; CDR3nt: TGCGCCAGCAGTTCGGGGAGCTCCTACAATGAGCAGTTCTTC; CDR3aa: CASSSGSSYNEQFF
v_gene: TRBV20-1; abundance: -; d_gene: -; j_gene: TRBJ2-7; CDR3nt: TGCAGTGCTAGCCCCAGCGACGAGCAGTACTTC; CDR3aa: CSASPSDEQYF
v_gene: TRBV5-1; abundance: -; d_gene: -; j_gene: TRBJ1-1; CDR3nt: TGCGCCAGCAGCCCCCTACAGGGTGGGGGGGACACTGAAGCTTTCTTT; CDR3aa: CASSPLQGGGDTEAFF
v_gene: TRBV2; abundance: -; d_gene: TRBD1; j_gene: TRBJ2-5; CDR3nt: TGTGCCAGCAGTGGCCGGACAGGGGGGGTCCAAGCAGAGACCCAGTACTTC; CDR3aa: CASSGRTGGVQAETQYF
v_gene: TRBV2; abundance: -; d_gene: TRBD1; j_gene: TRBJ1-6; CDR3nt: TGTGCCAGCAGACCCGGACAGGGCTGGTCACCCCTCCACTTT; CDR3aa: CASRPGQGWSPLHF
v_gene: TRBV5-1; abundance: -; d_gene: -; j_gene: TRBJ2-7; CDR3nt: TGCGCCAGCGGACGCGGGGACAGCACCTACGAGCAGTACTTC; CDR3aa: CASGRGDSTYEQYF
v_gene: TRBV4-1; abundance: -; d_gene: TRBD2; j_gene: TRBJ2-2; CDR3nt: TGCGCCAGCAGCCAAGATAGGGGACTAGCGGGGGGCCCGAACACCGGGGAGCTGTTTTTT; CDR3aa: CASSQDRGLAGGPNTGELFF
v_gene: TRBV6-2/TRBV6-3; abundance: -; d_gene: -; j_gene: TRBJ1-2; CDR3nt: TGTGCCAGCAGTCCCGGAGGGTATGGCTACACCTTC; CDR3aa: CASSPGGYGYTF
v_gene: TRBV18; abundance: -; d_gene: -; j_gene: TRBJ1-4; CDR3nt: TGTGCCAGCTCACCGAGTGCAACTAATGAAAAACTGTTTTTT; CDR3aa: CASSPSATNEKLFF
v_gene: TRBV7-9; abundance: -; d_gene: -; j_gene: TRBJ1-3; CDR3nt: TGTGCCAGCAGCTTATCCGGGGAATCTGGAAACACCATATATTTT; CDR3aa: CASSLSGESGNTIYF
v_gene: TRBV28; abundance: few; d_gene: -; j_gene: TRBJ2-7; CDR3nt: TGTGCCAGTAAGGACCGACAGCCTTACGAGCAGTACTTC; CDR3aa: CASKDRQPYEQYF
v_gene: TRBV19; abundance: -; d_gene: -; j_gene: TRBJ1-3; CDR3nt: TGTGCCAGTAGCCAACAGGGCGTTGGAAACACCATATATTTT; CDR3aa: CASSQQGVGNTIYF
v_gene: TRBV4-3; abundance: -; d_gene: TRBD1; j_gene: TRBJ1-2; CDR3nt: TGCGCCAGCAGCCAAGACAGACAGGGACTGGGCGGCTACACCTTC; CDR3aa: CASSQDRQGLGGYTF
v_gene: TRBV15; abundance: -; d_gene: -; j_gene: TRBJ2-7; CDR3nt: TGTGCCACCAGCAGAGTTCCAGGGGATGGTGACGAGCAGTACTTC; CDR3aa: CATSRVPGDGDEQYF
v_gene: TRBV14; abundance: -; d_gene: TRBD1; j_gene: TRBJ1-1; CDR3nt: TGTGCCAGCAGTATCAGACAGGGGGGGAACACTGAAGCTTTCTTT; CDR3aa: CASSIRQGGNTEAFF
v_gene: TRBV5-1; abundance: -; d_gene: -; j_gene: TRBJ1-1; CDR3nt: TGCGCCAGCAGGTCAGGGGATCACACTGAAGCTTTCTTT; CDR3aa: CASRSGDHTEAFF
v_gene: TRBV12-5; abundance: few; d_gene: -; j_gene: TRBJ1-5; CDR3nt: TGTGCTAGTGGTTCGGGGGGCTTCGGCAATCAGCCCCAGCATTTT; CDR3aa: CASGSGGFGNQPQHF
v_gene: TRBV19; abundance: -; d_gene: -; j_gene: TRBJ2-3; CDR3nt: TGTGCCAGTAAGCCTTTAGGGGCAGGGGATACGCAGTATTTT; CDR3aa: CASKPLGAGDTQYF
v_gene: TRBV5-4; abundance: -; d_gene: TRBD2; j_gene: TRBJ2-3; CDR3nt: TGTGCCAGCAGCTTTCGGGGGGGCGAGCCAGATACGCAGTATTTT; CDR3aa: CASSFRGGEPDTQYF
v_gene: TRBV6-2/TRBV6-3; abundance: -; d_gene: TRBD1; j_gene: TRBJ1-5; CDR3nt: TGTGCCAGCAGCCTTACCGAGGGGGCGGGAAATCAGCCCCAGCATTTT; CDR3aa: CASSLTEGAGNQPQHF
v_gene: TRBV6-5; abundance: -; d_gene: -; j_gene: TRBJ2-7; CDR3nt: TGTGCCAGCAGTTACGGCAACTCCTACGAGCAGTACTTC; CDR3aa: CASSYGNSYEQYF
v_gene: TRBV18; abundance: -; d_gene: -; j_gene: TRBJ2-7; CDR3nt: TGTGCCAGCTCACAAAGGGAGGTCCCCTACGAGCAGTACTTC; CDR3aa: CASSQREVPYEQYF
v_gene: TRBV2; abundance: -; d_gene: -; j_gene: TRBJ2-5; CDR3nt: TGTGCCAGCAGCGAGGGTGCGATACAAGAGACCCAGTACTTC; CDR3aa: CASSEGAIQETQYF
v_gene: TRBV7-2; abundance: -; d_gene: -; j_gene: TRBJ2-5; CDR3nt: TGTGCCAGCAGCCTTGTAGGGGCCCCACAAGAGACCCAGTACTTC; CDR3aa: CASSLVGAPQETQYF
v_gene: TRBV19; abundance: -; d_gene: TRBD1; j_gene: TRBJ2-7; CDR3nt: TGTGCCAGTAGTACGGACAGGGTTGGCGAGCAGTACTTC; CDR3aa: CASSTDRVGEQYF
v_gene: TRBV7-9; abundance: -; d_gene: TRBD1; j_gene: TRBJ1-6; CDR3nt: TGTGCCAGCAGCCCCGGGACAGATAATTCACCCCTCCACTTT; CDR3aa: CASSPGTDNSPLHF
v_gene: TRBV7-2; abundance: -; d_gene: -; j_gene: TRBJ1-4; CDR3nt: TGTGCCAGCAGTTTTAGAACGGGAACTAATGAAAAACTGTTTTTT; CDR3aa: CASSFRTGTNEKLFF
v_gene: TRBV7-2; abundance: -; d_gene: TRBD2; j_gene: TRBJ2-5; CDR3nt: TGTGCCAGCAGCTTAGAATACGGGGGGTGGGAGACCCAGTACTTC; CDR3aa: CASSLEYGGWETQYF
v_gene: TRBV3-1/TRBV3-2; abundance: -; d_gene: -; j_gene: TRBJ1-2; CDR3nt: TGTGCCAGCAGCCAAGATGGGCTGGGGGGGGTCTATGGCTACACCTTC; CDR3aa: CASSQDGLGGVYGYTF
v_gene: TRBV18; abundance: -; d_gene: TRBD1; j_gene: TRBJ1-4; CDR3nt: TGTGCCAGCTCACCGTGGACAGGGAATGAAAAACTGTTTTTT; CDR3aa: CASSPWTGNEKLFF
v_gene: TRBV27; abundance: once; d_gene: -; j_gene: TRBJ1-5; CDR3nt: TGTGCCAGCAGTTTATCGCGGGGGACGCAGCCCCAGCATTTT; CDR3aa: CASSLSRGTQPQHF
v_gene: TRBV9; abundance: -; d_gene: -; j_gene: TRBJ2-3; CDR3nt: TGTGCCAGCAGCGTAGGGATAGGGGGGGCTAAAAGCACAGATACGCAGTATTTT; CDR3aa: CASSVGIGGAKSTDTQYF
v_gene: TRBV28; abundance: -; d_gene: -; j_gene: TRBJ1-3; CDR3nt: TGTGCCAGCAGTTTAGGGGCCCTGGTGGGAAACACCATATATTTT; CDR3aa: CASSLGALVGNTIYF
v_gene: TRBV9; abundance: once; d_gene: TRBD1; j_gene: TRBJ1-6; CDR3nt: TGTGCCAGCAGCAGTCCCGGGACAGGGTTGGGATCACCCCTCCACTTT; CDR3aa: CASSSPGTGLGSPLHF
v_gene: TRBV19; abundance: -; d_gene: TRBD1; j_gene: TRBJ1-2; CDR3nt: TGTGCCAGTATAGGGACAGGGGGAATCTGGGACTATGGCTACACCTTC; CDR3aa: CASIGTGGIWDYGYTF
v_gene: TRBV30; abundance: medium-sized; d_gene: -; j_gene: TRBJ2-6; CDR3nt: TGTGCCTGGAGTGTAGAAGGGGGTGATGCCAACGTCCTGACTTTC; CDR3aa: CAWSVEGGDANVLTF
v_gene: TRBV21-1; abundance: -; d_gene: -; j_gene: TRBJ2-2; CDR3nt: TGTGCCAGCAGCGGAGACCCGGGACAGATCTTATCGGTGACCGGGGAGCTGTTTTTT; CDR3aa: CASSGDPGQILSVTGELFF
v_gene: TRBV10-3; abundance: -; d_gene: -; j_gene: TRBJ1-1; CDR3nt: TGTGCCATCAGGGAACCGGAGGGTGAAGCTTTCTTT; CDR3aa: CAIREPEGEAFF
v_gene: TRBV28; abundance: -; d_gene: TRBD1; j_gene: TRBJ1-1; CDR3nt: TGTGCCAGCAGTATAGGGACAGGTAACACTGAAGCTTTCTTT; CDR3aa: CASSIGTGNTEAFF
v_gene: TRBV28; abundance: -; d_gene: -; j_gene: TRBJ1-2; CDR3nt: TGTGCCAGCAGTTTCGTCAGTTCTAACTATGGCTACACCTTC; CDR3aa: CASSFVSSNYGYTF